A single sample is the source of the 11 T cell receptor beta chains below, sequenced in a study of T cells in women clearing cervical HPV infection. Measured with immunoSEQ multiplex PCR; TCRdb has only the in-frame clones, and not every one. This sample contains about 39,000 clones. The sample consisted of blood buffy coat. These TCRs come from a woman between 18 and 69 years old with a cervical HPV16 infection that either progressed to CIN3+ or cleared (not recorded which).

As concerns this clone: The read is 3 residues too short to cover the CDR3 end, so that end is filled in from the germline J gene. The rearrangement links TRBV19 to TRBJ1-5, with 7 bases aligning to TRBD1. CDR3 length: 15 residues. CDR1 and CDR2 (germline): LNHDA, SQIVND (reference sequence). Trimming removed 5 bases from V and 3 bases from J; junction bases left unmatched: 7. CDR3 sequence: CASSLDRAYNQPQHF. The CDR3 DNA, read in part, is TGTGCCAGTAGTCTCGACAGGGCCTACAATCAGCCC.

Points on this clone: The CDR3 extends 3 residues past the end of the read, so its final part is completed from the germline J gene. This rearrangement joins TRBV5-6 to TRBJ2-2; 8 bases map to TRBD1. This CDR3 has 15 residues. J lost 5 bases, V lost 4 bases, and 7 bases had no gene match. From germline, CDR1 is SGHDT and CDR2 YYEEEE. The CDR3 DNA, read in part, is TGTGCCAGCAGCCTGGGACAGGCACTAACCGGGGAG. This gives the protein CASSLGQALTGE. The entire CDR3 reads CASSLGQALTGELFF.

For this clone: The observed sequence ends 3 residues before the CDR3 terminus, with the missing tail filled in from the germline J gene. The rearrangement links TRBV5-1 to TRBJ1-3; D gene ambiguous. Trimming left V 5 bases short and J 4 bases short, with 19 bases between. The CDR3 sequence is 16 residues long. The V gene's germline CDR1 is SGHRS and CDR2 YFSETQ. The CDR3 sequence is CASSLAPGNSGNTIYF. CDR3 DNA, as far as it was read: TGCGCCAGCAGTCTCGCCCCCGGTAACTCCGGAAACACC.

A remark on this clone: From the germline J gene comes the end of the CDR3, since the read stops 3 residues before it. The rearrangement joins TRBV5-1 to TRBJ2-7; D not certain. CDR3 length equals 15 residues. Per the germline V gene, CDR1 is SGHRS and CDR2 is YFSETQ. V lost 5 bases to trimming and J lost 4 bases, with 19 bases between them. CDR3: CASSLSLSGRYEQYF. The sequenced part of the CDR3 DNA is TGCGCCAGCAGTCTTTCTCTGAGTGGGCGATACGAG.

As regards this clone: The read ends 3 residues before the CDR3 terminus; that terminus is restored from the germline J gene. This rearrangement joins TRBV7-9 to TRBJ2-1, with TRBD1 identical over 12 bases. The CDR3 has 15 amino acids. Per germline, CDR1 SEHNR and CDR2 FQNEAQ (reference sequence). J lost 7 bases, V lost 6 bases, and 7 bases had no gene match. The covered CDR3 bases are TGTGCCAGCAGTACCGGGACAGGGGGCCGAAATGAG. This gives the protein CASSTGTGGRNE. The complete CDR3 protein is CASSTGTGGRNEQFF.

On this clone: The read falls 3 residues short of the CDR3 end, and the missing part is taken from the germline J gene. The chain is built from TRBV7-2 and TRBJ2-7, with 8 bases lining up with TRBD2. Germline V gene sequence: CDR1 SGHTA, CDR2 FQGNSA. J gave up 4 bases and V 2 bases, and 7 bases lay outside the gene matches. The CDR3 runs 15 residues. The sequenced CDR3 bases are TGTGCCAGCAGCTTATCCCTGGCTAGCGGGTACGAG. It is translated as CASSLSLASGYE. The complete CDR3 reads CASSLSLASGYEQYF.

A word on this clone: From the germline J gene comes the end of the CDR3, since the read stops 3 residues before it. This chain joins TRBV10-3 and TRBJ2-5, with 7 bases fitting TRBD2. This CDR3 is built from 15 residues. The germline V gene has CDR1 ENHRY and CDR2 SYGVKD. V lost 2 bases to trimming and J lost 2 bases; unmatched junction nucleotides: 5. CDR3 bases read: TGTGCCATCAGTGAGGCGGGGGATTGGCAAGAGACC. Translated: CAISEAGDWQET. The entire CDR3 protein is CAISEAGDWQETQYF.

As to this clone: The read ends 3 residues before the CDR3 terminus; that terminus is restored from the germline J gene. Other nucleotide sequences in the sample specify the same CDR3. This chain uses TRBV5-4 with TRBJ2-3; 8 bases are a match to TRBD1. Germline CDR1 is SGHNT and CDR2 is YYREEE (reference sequence). With V trimmed by 3 bases and J by 3 bases, 3 bases remained unmatched. The CDR3 spans 14 residues. The CDR3 spells CASSSGQGTDTQYF. Partial CDR3 DNA: TGTGCCAGCAGCTCCGGACAGGGAACAGATACG. The full variable domain, completed using reference TRBV5-4 and TRBJ2-3, is ETGVTQSPTHLIKTRGQQVTLRCSSQSGHNTVSWYQQALGQGPQFIFQYYREEENGRGNFPPRFSGLQFPNYSSELNVNALELDDSALYLCASSSGQGTDTQYFGPGTRLTVL.

Worth noting for this clone: The read gets to within 3 residues of the CDR3 end, and the germline J gene fills in the rest. This rearrangement joins TRBV20-1 to TRBJ2-1; 7 positions agree with TRBD2. V lost 3 bases, J lost 5 bases, and 10 bases stayed unmatched. Germline V gene lookup returns CDR1 DFQATT and CDR2 SNEGSKA (reference sequence). The CDR3 extends over 15 amino acids. Incomplete CDR3 DNA: TGCAGTGCTAGTCCGGGGGGAGGCTTCCACAATGAG. This encodes CSASPGGGFHNE. The whole CDR3 region reads CSASPGGGFHNEQFF.

In regard to this clone: The CDR3 extends 3 residues past the end of the read, so its final part is completed from the germline J gene. J is TRBJ2-5 and V is TRBV20-1; D gene ambiguous. This CDR3 is built from 12 residues. V was trimmed by 2 bases and J by 3 bases, leaving 7 bases between them. The germline CDR1 and CDR2 sequences are DFQATT and SNEGSKA (reference sequence). CDR3 DNA (partial): TGCAGTGCTAGAACTTCCAAAGAGACC. This codes for CSARTSKET. The CDR3 in full is CSARTSKETQYF.

Note on this clone: The CDR3 is cut off 3 residues early in the read; its end comes from the germline J gene. The V gene is TRBV5-1, the J gene TRBJ1-6; 9 nucleotides line up with TRBD1. CDR1 and CDR2 (germline): SGHRS, YFSETQ. The V segment lost 4 bases and the J segment 9 bases; nucleotides outside the gene matches: 5. The CDR3 runs 14 residues. The chain's CDR3 is CASSEGTGSSPLHF. The CDR3 DNA, read in part, is TGCGCCAGCAGCGAAGGGACAGGGAGTTCACCC.